This record concerns one T cell receptor beta chain sequence. Its target is unknown. The data stem from a study of T cell repertoires in cytomegalovirus infection. From germline, CDR1 is MNHNY and CDR2 SVGAGI (reference sequence). The germline V and J ends were trimmed by 4 bases and 5 bases, with 15 bases remaining between them. This CDR3 is built from 15 residues. A single record per CDR3 protein comes from TCRdb applying MiXCR to the reads. The sample shows more than 45,000 distinct CDR3 sequences, approximately 36% of them seen only once. The material sequenced was PBMCs, sequenced either directly or after in vitro stimulation (not recorded which). This TCR was sampled from a human donor in good health (CMV status not recorded). Some clones in this sample may be carry-over from other donors' samples. V and J are TRBV6-6 and TRBJ2-1; D not resolved. In DNA, the CDR3 is TGTGCCAGCAGTTCCATCGAACTCACGCACAATGAGCAGTTCTTC. It translates to CASSSIELTHNEQFF.